This record looks at one T cell receptor (beta chain) sequence and its context. The data derive from a study of blood T cell repertoires in COVID-19. Study-wide background: Material from acute and convalescent COVID-19 was sourced from the United States, Italy and Spain. Sample material is recorded as cDNA or gDNA derived from T cells, B-cell-depleted T cells, or PBMCs.

The trim removed 3 bases at V and 1 base at J, leaving 5 bases unmatched. Germline V gene data show CDR1 as SGHVS and CDR2 as FNYEAQ. The CDR3 extends over 15 amino acids. Original methodology: Estimation of nucleated cell counts was performed using reference gene primer amplification. Assay: immunoSEQ multiplex PCR; the TCRdb copy retains only in-frame clones and omits some. V and J calls and clone size follow that table, whereas D and trimming were derived from the DNA. The repertoire holds more than 100,000 clones, with 80% as singletons. The source of this sequence is a man aged 60-69 years with active or convalescent COVID-19. This chain links TRBV7-6 with TRBJ1-1, with 7 bases that match TRBD1. The sequenced sample consisted of peripheral blood. The CDR3 sequence: CASSFGQGGNTEAFF. Here the CDR3 DNA reads TGTGCCAGCAGCTTTGGGCAGGGGGGGAACACTGAAGCTTTCTTT.